This passage covers 13 T cell receptor beta chains from one sample sequenced in a study of blood T cell repertoires in COVID-19. Only in-frame clones appear in the TCRdb table, and some are missing; sequencing was by immunoSEQ multiplex PCR. The sample shows some 230,000 clones, about 86% of them seen only once. The sequenced sample consisted of peripheral blood. The receptors shown here come from a woman aged 55-69 years with acute or convalescent COVID-19.

V usage is TRBV7-2 and J usage is TRBJ2-3, with D possibly matching TRBD1 (7 bases). The CDR3 loop spans 14 amino acids. Germline CDR1 SGHTA, CDR2 FQGNSA. Trimming stripped 3 bases from V and 4 bases from J, with 11 bases between. DNA for the CDR3: TGTGCCAGCAGCTTCGGCAGGGGGGCAGATACGCAGTATTTT. Amino acid sequence: CASSFGRGADTQYF.

In DNA form, the CDR3 reads TGTGCCAGCAGCTGGTCTAGCGCGGTCAGGGATGAGCAGTTCTTC. Its protein product is CASSWSSAVRDEQFF. The chain uses TRBV11-2 and TRBJ2-1; tentative D call: TRBD2 (6 bases). Germline CDR1 and CDR2: SGHAT and FQNNGV. V shed 4 bases and J shed 8 bases, with 18 bases lying between them. This CDR3 has 15 amino acids.

The chain is built from TRBV5-1 and TRBJ2-7; TRBD1 aligns across 8 bases. The CDR3 runs to 13 residues. Germline CDR1 and CDR2: SGHRS and YFSETQ. The J segment lost 2 bases and the V segment lost 5 bases, leaving 3 bases of the junction unmatched. The CDR3 DNA sequence: TGCGCCAGCAGATGGGACAGGACCTACGAGCAGTACTTC. Amino acids: CASRWDRTYEQYF.

The chain couples TRBV29-1 to TRBJ1-5, with D maybe TRBD1 (6 bases). V was shortened by 6 bases and J by 6 bases, with 15 bases between the two germline ends. This CDR3 is built from 13 residues. Germline loops: CDR1 SQVTM, CDR2 ANQGSEA. In nucleotides, the CDR3 is TGCAGCGTAAATACAGGGCTCGGTCAGCCCCAGCATTTT. Amino acid sequence: CSVNTGLGQPQHF.

This chain connects TRBV27 to TRBJ1-5; 8 nucleotides agree with TRBD1. CDR1 is MNHEY, CDR2 SMNVEV, per germline (reference sequence). V lost 6 bases and J lost 6; bases outside the gene matches: 7. This CDR3 region has 14 residues. As DNA, the CDR3 is TGTGCCAGCAGACCTCAGGGGGCTGGTCAGCCCCAGCATTTT. Translated, it gives CASRPQGAGQPQHF.

The CDR3 protein is CASSLYFRDIIHQPQHF. As DNA, the CDR3 is TGCGCCAGCAGCTTGTATTTTAGGGACATTATTCATCAGCCCCAGCATTTT. This chain connects TRBV5-1 to TRBJ1-5; possible D gene TRBD1, 6 bases. Germline CDR1 reads SGHRS; CDR2 reads YFSETQ. V was pared by 1 base and J by 5 bases, with 19 bases between. The CDR3 contains 17 residues.

The chain is built from TRBV5-1 and TRBJ2-5; D is uncertain. CDR3 length: 15 residues. V was clipped by 0 bases and J by 3 bases, with 12 bases between them. The germline CDR1 and CDR2 sequences are SGHRS and YFSETQ. CDR3 nucleotide sequence: TGCGCCAGCAGCTTGGGTTCCCAGTTGGAAGAGACCCAGTACTTC. The encoded protein is CASSLGSQLEETQYF.

Here the CDR3 DNA reads TGTGCCAGTAGGGGCAGGGTGGGTAGCAATCAGCCCCAGCATTTT. Amino acid sequence: CASRGRVGSNQPQHF. This chain links TRBV19 with TRBJ1-5; D is perhaps TRBD1 (5 bases). This CDR3 contains 15 residues. Germline CDR1 and CDR2: LNHDA and SQIVND (reference sequence). V was cut by 6 bases and J by 0 bases, with 12 bases left in between.

CDR3 nucleotide sequence: TGTGCCAGCAGTTACTCGGGGGGGCTGGGCACCGGGGAGCTGTTTTTT. Translating gives CASSYSGGLGTGELFF. The chain couples TRBV6-2 or TRBV6-3 to TRBJ2-2, with D possibly being TRBD2 (7 bases). Germline V CDR1 and CDR2: MNHEY, SVGEGT. The CDR3 contains 16 residues. Trimming took off 0 bases at V and 4 bases at J, with 12 bases between the two ends.

V is TRBV4-1 and J is TRBJ1-1; D unclear. Germline assignment: CDR1 MGHRA and CDR2 YSYEKL. The CDR3 length is 18 residues. V lost 4 bases, J lost 1 base, and 22 bases lay in between. The CDR3 DNA sequence: TGCGCCAGCAGCCCCCTGGCAGGCCCTAAAACCGCGAACACTGAAGCTTTCTTT. The encoded protein is CASSPLAGPKTANTEAFF.

Comment on this clone: This same CDR3 is encoded by further DNA sequences in the sample. The chain uses TRBV5-6 and TRBJ1-2; D gene ambiguous. The CDR3 totals 11 residues. Germline CDR1 is SGHDT and CDR2 is YYEEEE. The V gene lost 1 base and the J gene lost 8 bases, with 6 bases spanning the gap. The chain's CDR3 is CASSLSGGYTF. The CDR3 bases are TGTGCCAGCAGCTTGTCGGGGGGCTACACCTTC.

This chain links TRBV2 with TRBJ2-2, with a tentative D call TRBD1 (6 bases). V lost 6 bases and J 2 bases, leaving 10 bases between the germline ends. CDR1 is SNHLY and CDR2 is FYNNEI in the germline V gene. CDR3 length: 14 amino acids. This CDR3 is CASRDSPNTGELFF. In DNA form, the CDR3 reads TGTGCCAGCAGGGACAGCCCTAACACCGGGGAGCTGTTTTTT.

The V and J genes are TRBV13 and TRBJ1-6, with D perhaps matching TRBD1 (6 bases). V lost 0 bases and J lost 10, with 16 bases in between. CDR1 and CDR2 from the germline V gene are PRHDT and FYEKMQ (reference sequence). The CDR3 has 16 residues. In nucleotides, the CDR3 is TGTGCCAGCAGCTTAGGCGGAGGAGGCAGGGGCTCACCCCTCCACTTT. It codes for CASSLGGGGRGSPLHF. Complete variable domain (other parts from reference TRBV13 and TRBJ1-6): AAGVIQSPRHLIKEKRETATLKCYPIPRHDTVYWYQQGPGQDPQFLISFYEKMQSDKGSIPDRFSAQQFSDYHSELNMSSLELGDSALYFCASSLGGGGRGSPLHFGNGTRLTVT.